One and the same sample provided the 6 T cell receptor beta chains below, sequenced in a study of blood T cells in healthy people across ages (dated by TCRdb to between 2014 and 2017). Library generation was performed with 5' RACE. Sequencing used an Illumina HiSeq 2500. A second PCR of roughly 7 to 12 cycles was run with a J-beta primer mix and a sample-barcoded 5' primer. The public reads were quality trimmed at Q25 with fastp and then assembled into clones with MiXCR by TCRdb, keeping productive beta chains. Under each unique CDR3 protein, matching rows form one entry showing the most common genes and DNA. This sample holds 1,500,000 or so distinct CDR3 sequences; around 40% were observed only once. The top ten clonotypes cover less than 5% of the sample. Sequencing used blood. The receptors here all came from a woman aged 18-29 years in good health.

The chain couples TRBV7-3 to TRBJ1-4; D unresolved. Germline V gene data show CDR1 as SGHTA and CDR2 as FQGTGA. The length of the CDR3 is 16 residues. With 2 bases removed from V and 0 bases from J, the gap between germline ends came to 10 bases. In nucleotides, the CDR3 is TGTGCCAGCAGCTTATTTGGCCCCACAACTAATGAAAAACTGTTTTTT. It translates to CASSLFGPTTNEKLFF. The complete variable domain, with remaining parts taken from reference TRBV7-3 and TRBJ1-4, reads GAGVSQTPSNKVTEKGKYVELRCDPISGHTALYWYRQSLGQGPEFLIYFQGTGAADDSGLPNDRFFAVRPEGSVSTLKIQRTERGDSAVYLCASSLFGPTTNEKLFFGSGTQLSVL.

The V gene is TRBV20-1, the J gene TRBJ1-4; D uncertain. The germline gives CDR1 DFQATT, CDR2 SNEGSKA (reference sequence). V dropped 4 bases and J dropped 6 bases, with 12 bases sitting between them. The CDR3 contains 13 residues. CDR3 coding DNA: TGCAGTGCTACCCGGGCGGGTCATGAAAAACTGTTTTTT. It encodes CSATRAGHEKLFF.

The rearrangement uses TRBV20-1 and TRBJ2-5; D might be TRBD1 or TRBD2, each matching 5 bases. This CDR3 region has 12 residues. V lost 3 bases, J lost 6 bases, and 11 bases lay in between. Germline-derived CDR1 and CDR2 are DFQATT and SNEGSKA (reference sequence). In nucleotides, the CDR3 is TGCAGTGCTAGTTGGGGGAAGAAGACCCAGTACTTC. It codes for CSASWGKKTQYF.

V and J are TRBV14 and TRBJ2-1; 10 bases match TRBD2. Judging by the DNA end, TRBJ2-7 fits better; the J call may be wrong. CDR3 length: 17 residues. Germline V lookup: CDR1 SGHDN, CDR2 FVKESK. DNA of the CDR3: TGTGCCAGCAGCCCTTTAGCGGGAGGAGGCTCCTACAATGAGCAGTACTTC. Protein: CASSPLAGGGSYNEQYF.

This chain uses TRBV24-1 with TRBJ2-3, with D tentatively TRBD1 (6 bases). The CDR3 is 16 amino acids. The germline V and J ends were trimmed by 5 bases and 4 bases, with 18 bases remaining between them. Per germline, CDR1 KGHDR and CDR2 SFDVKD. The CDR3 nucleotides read TGTGCCACCAGTGGGCTACAGGGTCGGTTCTCAGATACGCAGTATTTT. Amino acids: CATSGLQGRFSDTQYF.

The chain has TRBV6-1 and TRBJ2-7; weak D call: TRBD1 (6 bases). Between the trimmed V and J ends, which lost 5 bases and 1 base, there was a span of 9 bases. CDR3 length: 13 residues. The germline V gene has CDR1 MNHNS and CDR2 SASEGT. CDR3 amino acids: CASSHRASYEQYF. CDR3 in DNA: TGTGCCAGCAGTCACAGGGCTTCCTACGAGCAGTACTTC.